This TCR beta chain was sequenced in a study of cytomegalovirus exposure and HLA in healthy donors. PCR was performed using 60 Vbeta and 13 Jbeta primers. This table comes from immunoSEQ multiplex PCR, and its TCRdb copy is limited to in-frame clones, with some not included. Among roughly 220,000 clones listed, approximately 70% were seen once. A note on this clone: Its antigen is as yet unknown.

Study-wide points: Sequencing depth across donors, presence/absence analyses assumed, was roughly uniform.

The CDR3 has 13 amino acids. Between the trimmed V and J ends, which lost 8 bases and 4 bases, there was a span of 14 bases. The germline CDR1 and CDR2 sequences are MNHNY and SVGAGI (reference sequence). V usage is TRBV6-6 and J usage is TRBJ1-1, with D possibly being TRBD1 (6 bases). What was sequenced was PBMCs. The receptor's source is a man aged 35-49 years in good health and CMV-seropositive. Here the CDR3 DNA reads TGTGCCAGCTTTCGGGGGGCGCGCACTGAAGCTTTCTTT. It encodes CASFRGARTEAFF.